The rows below give T cell receptor beta chains drawn from one sample of a study of blood T cell repertoires in COVID-19. This table comes from immunoSEQ multiplex PCR, and its TCRdb copy is limited to in-frame clones, with some not included. The sample carries approximately 150,000 clones, roughly 85% recorded once. Sequenced sample: peripheral blood. Receptor source: a man in his 70s with acute or convalescent COVID-19. Both conserved end residues are part of each CDR3. Fields, in order: J gene, CDR3 length, V gene, CDR3 protein.

TRBJ2-5	16	TRBV24-1	CATSKWTSGYQETQYF
TRBJ2-5	15	TRBV2	CASSESSGRRETQYF
TRBJ2-3	14	TRBV24-1	CATSVESGTDTQYF
TRBJ2-3	15	TRBV28	CASSFGAGGTDTQYF
TRBJ1-1	15	TRBV7-9	CASSSQGGPNTEAFF
TRBJ2-3	17	TRBV24-1	CATSDPPTGLDTDTQYF
TRBJ2-5	13	TRBV24-1	CATSETGLETQYF
TRBJ2-5	13	TRBV5-4	CASSADRGETQYF
TRBJ2-1	15	TRBV24-1	CATSDADRGGDEQFF
TRBJ1-1	12	TRBV27	CASGRRNTEAFF
TRBJ2-7	13	TRBV2	CASNPKVSYEQYF
TRBJ1-2	14	TRBV9	CASSVAGRDGGYTF
TRBJ1-1	14	TRBV5-5	CASSQGQLNTEAFF
TRBJ2-6	17	TRBV6-6	CASSQWTGSSGANVLTF
TRBJ2-4	14	TRBV7-8	CASSRDRGSDIQYF
TRBJ1-1	13	TRBV10-3	CAIEDRRATEAFF
TRBJ1-1	15	TRBV19	CASSSPDRVASEAFF
TRBJ2-2	16	TRBV7-2	CASSSGTGANTGELFF
TRBJ1-5	15	TRBV19	CASSATGVGNQPQHF
TRBJ1-2	13	TRBV11-2	CASTLERGLGYTF
TRBJ1-5	15	TRBV21-1	CASSKGGQGYQPQHF
TRBJ2-1	13	TRBV3-1/TRBV3-2	CASRGTGSNEQFF
TRBJ2-5	15	TRBV10-2	CASSEPGQGKETQYF
TRBJ2-5	16	TRBV2	CASSVRTSGSGETQYF
TRBJ2-4	14	TRBV7-2	CASSPVAGKNIQYF
TRBJ2-7	13	TRBV5-8	CASSFGIQREQYF
TRBJ2-1	15	TRBV3-1/TRBV3-2	CASSQDPVSGNEQFF
TRBJ2-7	15	TRBV11-2	CASSRGLIGSYEQYF